This record looks at one T cell receptor beta chain sequence and its context. The antigen is not known. This record comes from a study of T cells in narcolepsy. For the study at large: Enrolled donors included narcolepsy type 1 or type 2 patients and healthy controls. Findings and caveats of the study: Comparing one patient's CSF and blood CD4+ clonotypes highlighted HCRT- and TRIB2-specific autoreactive clonotypes. Blood of same and different patients, but not healthy controls, reportedly held recurring autoreactive clonotypes.

Profiling relied on immunoSEQ multiplex PCR, and the TCRdb table lists in-frame clones only, not all of them. The sample has roughly 30,000 clones, more than 65% seen once. Germline values: CDR1 MDHEN, CDR2 SYDVKM. The CDR3 is 13 amino acids. Between the trimmed V and J ends, which lost 7 bases and 4 bases, there was a span of 12 bases. The TCR comes from a human donor in good health. Material for sequencing was memory (CD45RA-) CD4+ T cells from blood. The chain employs TRBV28 and TRBJ2-3, with D uncertain. This chain's CDR3 is CASKKGNSDTQYF. CDR3 nucleotide sequence: TGTGCCAGCAAAAAAGGGAATTCAGATACGCAGTATTTT.